One sample yielded the 27 T cell receptor beta chains listed below, sequenced in a study of T cell changes during pregnancy in multiple sclerosis. The assay was immunoSEQ multiplex PCR, and TCRdb's table has in-frame clones only and misses some. The table records about 70,000 clones, 91% of them present only once. The sequencing here drew on peripheral blood, taken in the first trimester of pregnancy. The origin of the receptors is a female donor with multiple sclerosis, enrolled in a pregnancy study.

J is TRBJ1-2 and V is TRBV6-6, with TRBD1 matching 8 bases. The J segment lost 4 bases and the V segment lost 0 bases, leaving 1 base of the junction unmatched. The CDR3 is made up of 14 amino acids. The germline V gene encodes CDR1 MNHNY and CDR2 SVGAGI (reference sequence). The CDR3 DNA reads as TGTGCCAGCAGTTACTCAACAGGGGGCTATGGCTACACCTTC. Translating gives CASSYSTGGYGYTF.

This clone was observed once. The chain couples TRBV5-1 to TRBJ2-7; 8 bases are shared with TRBD1. The CDR3 extends over 13 amino acids. Per germline, CDR1 SGHRS and CDR2 YFSETQ. Trimming cost V 4 bases and J 6 bases; bases outside gene matches: 6. The CDR3 DNA sequence: TGCGCCAGCAGCCCAGGACAGGGTGGCGAGCAGTACTTC. Encoded protein: CASSPGQGGEQYF.

The chain joins TRBV4-2 to TRBJ2-1; 11 bases match TRBD1. The CDR3 runs to 17 residues. V was clipped by 4 bases and J by 6 bases; unmatched bases: 11. Germline V gene sequence: CDR1 LGHNA, CDR2 YNFKEQ. For the CDR3, the DNA is TGTGCCAGCAGCCGTTCGGGGGACAGGGGGATCGCCAATGAGCAGTTCTTC. Protein sequence: CASSRSGDRGIANEQFF.

V gene TRBV7-9 combines with J gene TRBJ1-5; D possibly corresponds to TRBD1 (5 bases). CDR3 size: 12 residues. The germline V gene has CDR1 SEHNR and CDR2 FQNEAQ (reference sequence). V was clipped by 6 bases and J by 7 bases, with 10 bases between them. The CDR3: CASRDTTQPQHF. In DNA form, the CDR3 reads TGTGCCAGCAGGGACACGACACAGCCCCAGCATTTT.

The table lists this clone with a count of one. V and J are TRBV5-4 and TRBJ1-5, with 9 bases fitting TRBD1. The germline gives CDR1 SGHNT, CDR2 YYREEE (reference sequence). V trimming: 6 bases; J trimming: 2 bases; junction bases outside the gene matches: 3. CDR3 length: 14 amino acids. The CDR3 nucleotides are TGTGCCAGCACCTGGACAGGGGGCAATCAGCCCCAGCATTTT. As protein: CASTWTGGNQPQHF.

This rearrangement joins TRBV2 to TRBJ1-2; 8 nucleotides line up with TRBD1. There are 14 residues in the CDR3. V lost 6 bases and J lost 8; bases outside the gene matches: 11. Germline V gene data show CDR1 as SNHLY and CDR2 as FYNNEI. The CDR3 region has the DNA TGTGCCAGCAGACCCACAGGGGGACTGCGCGGCTACACCTTC. Its protein product is CASRPTGGLRGYTF. The full variable domain, in which reference TRBV2 and TRBJ1-2 provide the parts outside the CDR3, is EPEVTQTPSHQVTQMGQEVILRCVPISNHLYFYWYRQILGQKVEFLVSFYNNEISEKSEIFDDQFSVERPDGSNFTLKIRSTKLEDSAMYFCASRPTGGLRGYTFGSGTRLTVV.

This chain uses TRBV28 with TRBJ2-7; weak D call: TRBD1 (5 bases). From germline, CDR1 is MDHEN and CDR2 SYDVKM. This CDR3 is 12 amino acids long. V lost 3 bases to trimming and J lost 3 bases, with 6 bases between them. The CDR3 is CASSLTDYEQYF. CDR3 bases: TGTGCCAGCAGTTTGACAGACTACGAGCAGTACTTC.

This CDR3 is CASSFPGTGGQETQYF. CDR3 DNA sequence: TGTGCCAGCAGCTTCCCCGGGACAGGGGGCCAAGAGACCCAGTACTTC. The chain has TRBV5-4 and TRBJ2-5; 11 bases fit TRBD1. The trim removed 2 bases at V and 1 base at J, leaving 4 bases unmatched. The CDR3 is 16 amino acids. Germline assignment: CDR1 SGHNT and CDR2 YYREEE (reference sequence).

This rearrangement joins TRBV5-4 to TRBJ1-3; D is possibly TRBD1 (6 bases). V gave up 0 bases and J gave up 4 bases, with 8 bases separating them. This CDR3 has 14 amino acids. CDR1 is SGHNT and CDR2 is YYREEE in the germline V gene (reference sequence). The DNA for the CDR3 is TGTGCCAGCAGCTTGGCAGGGGTGGGAAACACCATATATTTT. Protein sequence: CASSLAGVGNTIYF.

The chain is built from TRBV5-8 and TRBJ1-4; TRBD1 aligns across 8 bases. Germline lookup yields CDR1 SGHTS and CDR2 YDEGEE. The junction had 3 bases not matched to a gene; V was cut back by 0 bases and J by 11 bases. The CDR3 loop spans 13 amino acids. The CDR3 DNA sequence: TGTGCCAGCAGCTTGGATACAGGGGGGAAACTGTTTTTT. It specifies CASSLDTGGKLFF.

This chain joins TRBV7-9 and TRBJ1-4; TRBD1 matches 9 bases. The CDR3 covers 14 residues. Germline trimming cut 3 bases from V and 8 bases from J; bases unmatched to any gene: 4. Looked up from germline, CDR1 is SEHNR and CDR2 is FQNEAQ (reference sequence). CDR3 residues: CASSLGTGSEKLFF. In DNA form, the CDR3 reads TGTGCCAGCAGCTTGGGGACAGGGTCGGAAAAACTGTTTTTT.

CDR3 region: CASREMDRVGNTIYF. The CDR3 bases are TGTGCCAGCAGGGAGATGGACAGGGTAGGAAACACCATATATTTT. The chain combines TRBV6-1 with TRBJ1-3; TRBD1 agrees at 8 bases. Germline loops: CDR1 MNHNS, CDR2 SASEGT. The CDR3 runs 15 residues. J was trimmed by 4 bases and V by 6 bases; bases with no gene match: 8.

This clone came up once. The chain links TRBV2 to TRBJ1-5; D is undetermined. This CDR3 comprises 14 residues. With 6 bases removed from V and 6 bases from J, the gap between germline ends came to 15 bases. The germline V gene has CDR1 SNHLY and CDR2 FYNNEI. The CDR3 sequence is CASRPLRAGQPQHF. CDR3 DNA sequence: TGTGCCAGCAGGCCATTGAGGGCGGGTCAGCCCCAGCATTTT.

This rearrangement joins TRBV19 to TRBJ2-2; 11 bases agree with TRBD2. The V gene end was trimmed by 3 bases and the J gene end by 4 bases; junction bases not matched to a gene: 13. The CDR3 runs to 19 residues. Per the germline V gene, CDR1 is LNHDA and CDR2 is SQIVND (reference sequence). CDR3 in amino acids: CASSIIRTSGFSGTGELFF. The CDR3 region has the DNA TGTGCCAGTAGTATTATACGGACTAGCGGGTTTTCTGGCACCGGGGAGCTGTTTTTT. Based on the CDR3 plus reference TRBV19 and TRBJ2-2, the full variable domain is DGGITQSPKYLFRKEGQNVTLSCEQNLNHDAMYWYRQDPGQGLRLIYYSQIVNDFQKGDIAEGYSVSREKKESFPLTVTSAQKNPTAFYLCASSIIRTSGFSGTGELFFGEGSRLTVL.

The chain links TRBV2 to TRBJ2-1; D gene ambiguous. Trimming removed 9 bases at V and 0 bases at J, with 15 bases between. CDR1 and CDR2 from the germline V gene are SNHLY and FYNNEI. The CDR3 has 15 amino acids. The CDR3 DNA reads TGTGCCAGTCTAAGACCAGCGAGCTCCTACAATGAGCAGTTCTTC. Translating it yields CASLRPASSYNEQFF.

The gene calls are TRBV7-6 and TRBJ2-3, with D perhaps matching TRBD2 (6 bases). Deletions cut 1 base from V and 0 bases from J, with 11 bases between. The CDR3 covers 16 residues. Germline V lookup: CDR1 SGHVS, CDR2 FNYEAQ. This CDR3 reads CASSLGSGLSTDTQYF. In DNA form, the CDR3 reads TGTGCCAGCAGCTTAGGATCGGGACTTAGCACAGATACGCAGTATTTT.

The chain joins TRBV7-3 to TRBJ2-2, with D possibly TRBD2 on 5 matching bases. Germline assignment: CDR1 SGHTA and CDR2 FQGTGA. Trimming cost V 0 bases and J 4 bases, with 18 bases left between them. The CDR3 contains 18 residues. CDR3 protein: CASSLTSPRGSGTGELFF. CDR3 DNA: TGTGCCAGCAGCTTAACCTCCCCTCGTGGGAGCGGCACCGGGGAGCTGTTTTTT.

The V gene is TRBV2, the J gene TRBJ2-1; TRBD1 matches 10 bases. The germline V gene encodes CDR1 SNHLY and CDR2 FYNNEI. V was pared by 7 bases and J by 8 bases, with 11 bases of the junction left unmatched. This CDR3 has 15 amino acids. The CDR3 sequence: CASKEWDRGLDEQFF. CDR3 DNA: TGTGCCAGCAAGGAGTGGGACAGGGGTCTCGATGAGCAGTTCTTC.

The table lists this clone with many counts. The V call is TRBV5-4, the J call TRBJ1-2; TRBD1 aligns across 7 bases. The length of the CDR3 is 15 residues. Germline values: CDR1 SGHNT, CDR2 YYREEE (reference sequence). V shed 1 base, J shed 6 bases, and the junction held 9 bases outside the gene matches. The CDR3 spells CASSLPRGRQNGYTF. CDR3 nucleotide sequence: TGTGCCAGCAGCTTGCCTAGGGGGCGCCAAAATGGCTACACCTTC.

CDR3 amino acids: CASSYEAGVQFF. CDR3 nucleotide sequence: TGTGCCAGCAGTTACGAAGCGGGAGTGCAGTTCTTC. The V and J genes are TRBV5-4 and TRBJ2-1, with TRBD2 matching over 8 bases. This CDR3 contains 12 residues. Unmatched junction bases numbered 7, after V lost 5 bases and J lost 12 bases. CDR1 SGHNT and CDR2 YYREEE come from the germline V gene (reference sequence).

V is TRBV19 and J is TRBJ1-1, with 8 bases that match TRBD1. The CDR3 is 17 amino acids. V lost 3 bases, J lost 8 bases, and 17 bases stayed unmatched. Germline V gene data show CDR1 as LNHDA and CDR2 as SQIVND (reference sequence). In DNA form, the CDR3 reads TGTGCCAGTAGTATGATATGGACAGGGCCACCCACCCAAGAAGCTTTCTTT. Encoded protein: CASSMIWTGPPTQEAFF.

The CDR3 region is CASSVQVVPNTGELFF. The CDR3 nucleotides read TGTGCCAGTAGTGTACAGGTTGTCCCGAACACCGGGGAGCTGTTTTTT. V and J are TRBV19 and TRBJ2-2; TRBD1 might be the D (5 bases). Trimming removed 5 bases at V and 0 bases at J, with 13 bases between. Germline CDR1 and CDR2: LNHDA and SQIVND (reference sequence). The CDR3 extends over 16 amino acids.

This chain uses TRBV30 with TRBJ2-3; possible D gene TRBD2, 5 bases. In germline, CDR1 is GTSNPN, CDR2 SVGIG (reference sequence). Trimming cost V 6 bases and J 5 bases, with 12 bases left between them. This CDR3 is built from 12 residues. In DNA, the CDR3 is TGTGCCTGCGAGGGCCGGAGAGATACGCAGTATTTT. The encoded protein is CACEGRRDTQYF.

This rearrangement joins TRBV11-2 to TRBJ2-7; D is perhaps TRBD1 (6 bases). The CDR3 extends over 14 amino acids. V lost 5 bases, J lost 7 bases, and 18 bases lay in between. Per the germline V gene, CDR1 is SGHAT and CDR2 is FQNNGV. CDR3 protein: CASSRLETGLEQYF. The CDR3 region has the DNA TGTGCCAGCAGCCGACTCGAAACAGGGCTAGAGCAGTACTTC.

The chain combines TRBV28 with TRBJ2-7, with 10 positions matching TRBD2. CDR1 is MDHEN and CDR2 is SYDVKM in the germline V gene. The CDR3 is 19 amino acids. Germline trimming cut 5 bases from V and 2 bases from J; bases unmatched to any gene: 18. CDR3 in DNA: TGTGCCAGCAGTCAAAACCCTCGGCTAGCGGGAGTGGATGCCTACGAGCAGTACTTC. It yields the protein CASSQNPRLAGVDAYEQYF.

The chain has TRBV7-9 and TRBJ1-1; D not certain. This CDR3 comprises 15 residues. Trimming cost V 2 bases and J 7 bases, with 17 bases left between them. Germline lookup yields CDR1 SEHNR and CDR2 FQNEAQ (reference sequence). The CDR3 region has the DNA TGTGCCAGCAGCTTACAGACCGGGGATGGAGTTGAAGCTTTCTTT. Protein: CASSLQTGDGVEAFF.

V gene TRBV29-1 combines with J gene TRBJ2-1, with 10 bases identical to TRBD2. The ends lost 4 bases at V and 7 bases at J; junction bases unmatched: 7. The V gene's germline CDR1 is SQVTM and CDR2 ANQGSEA. The CDR3 consists of 14 residues. CDR3 loop: CSVAASGRTNEQFF. The CDR3 nucleotides are TGCAGCGTTGCCGCTAGCGGGAGAACGAATGAGCAGTTCTTC.